This TCR beta chain derives from a study of T cells and Merkel cell carcinoma outcomes. Study outcomes and limitations: Reportedly, T-cell repertoire with density predicts Merkel cell carcinoma outcomes.

TCRdb's table, derived via immunoSEQ multiplex PCR, lists solely in-frame clones and lacks some. The sample holds some 4,200 clones; about 92% are singletons and the top ten take approximately 1.6%. Points on this clone: Antigen: not known.

V shed 0 bases, J shed 6 bases, and the junction held 5 bases outside the gene matches. The CDR3 loop spans 15 amino acids. Germline CDR1 reads SGHAT; CDR2 reads FQNNGV. The sequenced material came from tumor tissue from Merkel cell carcinoma. This chain connects TRBV11-2 to TRBJ2-1; 7 nucleotides agree with TRBD2. The TCR originated in a human donor with Merkel cell carcinoma. The CDR3 sequence is CASSLDLRERNEQFF. CDR3 bases: TGTGCCAGCAGCTTAGATTTGCGGGAGCGCAATGAGCAGTTCTTC.